The text below deals with one T cell receptor (beta chain). This sample is part of a study of control samples from healthy donors and cancer patients. Repertoires were generated with immunoSEQ multiplex PCR, while TCRdb's copy carries only in-frame clones and drops some. The table shows fewer than 250,000 clones, with about 90% occurring only once. The V end was cut by 5 bases, the J end by 8 bases, with 13 bases between. The germline V gene encodes CDR1 SGHTA and CDR2 FQGNSA. The CDR3 loop spans 14 amino acids. The chain joins TRBV7-2 to TRBJ1-6, with a tentative D call TRBD1 (5 bases). This sequence was found in a man under 40 in good health. What was sequenced was blood. DNA for the CDR3: TGTGCCAGCAGCACCCCCCGGGACCATTCACCCCTCCACTTT. Amino acids: CASSTPRDHSPLHF.